These T cell receptor beta chains were read from a single sample in a study of blood T cell repertoires in COVID-19. Using immunoSEQ multiplex PCR, the repertoire was profiled, and TCRdb retains in-frame clones only, with some absent. In the table there are approximately 200,000 clones, around 86% of which are singletons. Sequenced: peripheral blood. The origin of the receptors is a human donor in a cohort sampled during active COVID-19. Both conserved end residues are part of each CDR3. D genes are given only for firm matches. The listing skips clone size in some rows; elsewhere it reads once, few, many or a size class.

clone_size	v_call	j_call	d_call	cdr3_aa	cdr3_nt
.	TRBV18	TRBJ2-7	TRBD2	CASSPLPPSGKFYEQYF	TGTGCCAGCTCACCGCTTCCTCCTAGCGGGAAGTTCTACGAGCAGTACTTC
once	TRBV27	TRBJ1-2	.	CASSPQTERKGYTF	TGTGCCAGCAGTCCCCAGACGGAGAGGAAGGGCTACACCTTC
.	TRBV7-9	TRBJ1-3	.	CASSLVAPGGGNTIYF	TGTGCCAGCAGCTTAGTTGCTCCCGGCGGTGGAAACACCATATATTTT
.	TRBV27	TRBJ2-7	TRBD2	CASSPLAGAGYEQYF	TGTGCCAGCAGTCCGCTAGCGGGAGCCGGCTACGAGCAGTACTTC
.	TRBV3-1/TRBV3-2	TRBJ1-5	.	CASSQDVRDQPQHF	TGTGCCAGCAGCCAAGATGTCCGAGATCAGCCCCAGCATTTT
.	TRBV5-1	TRBJ2-3	TRBD2	CASSSWTSGGDTQYF	TGCGCCAGCAGCTCCTGGACTAGCGGAGGAGATACGCAGTATTTT
.	TRBV13	TRBJ2-2	TRBD2	CASGLAGAPANTGELFF	TGTGCCAGCGGACTAGCGGGGGCTCCCGCGAACACCGGGGAGCTGTTTTTT
.	TRBV4-3	TRBJ1-5	.	CASSPWAAHDQPQHF	TGCGCCAGCAGCCCCTGGGCAGCTCACGATCAGCCCCAGCATTTT
.	TRBV19	TRBJ1-5	.	CASSFRGNQPQHF	TGTGCCAGTAGTTTCAGGGGCAATCAGCCCCAGCATTTT
.	TRBV9	TRBJ2-3	.	CASSVSGSSTDTQYF	TGTGCCAGCAGCGTATCAGGCAGTAGCACAGATACGCAGTATTTT
.	TRBV7-9	TRBJ2-2	TRBD1	CASSGGQIDTGELFF	TGTGCCAGCAGCGGGGGACAGATCGACACCGGGGAGCTGTTTTTT
.	TRBV6-6	TRBJ2-1	.	CASCSGGAYNEQFF	TGTGCCAGTTGTTCCGGCGGAGCCTATAATGAGCAGTTCTTC
.	TRBV3-1/TRBV3-2	TRBJ1-1	.	CASSPQGFTEAFF	TGTGCCAGCAGCCCGCAGGGTTTCACTGAAGCTTTCTTT
.	TRBV27	TRBJ2-7	TRBD2	CASSPWGGRNEQYF	TGTGCCAGCTCCCCCTGGGGCGGGAGGAACGAGCAGTACTTC
once	TRBV5-1	TRBJ2-3	TRBD2	CASSLGLAGGDTQYF	TGCGCCAGCAGCTTGGGACTAGCGGGAGGGGATACGCAGTATTTT
.	TRBV4-3	TRBJ1-2	.	CASSQAPGGSTYGYTF	TGCGCCAGCAGCCAAGCCCCGGGGGGATCCACCTATGGCTACACCTTC
.	TRBV5-1	TRBJ2-7	TRBD1	CASSSTSTGVLGYEQYF	TGCGCCAGCAGCTCTACCTCGACAGGGGTTTTAGGGTACGAGCAGTACTTC
.	TRBV6-5	TRBJ2-5	TRBD2	CASSYSKKRGQETQYF	TGTGCCAGCAGTTACTCGAAAAAGCGGGGTCAAGAGACCCAGTACTTC
.	TRBV19	TRBJ1-1	.	CASSIGVSTEAFF	TGTGCCAGTAGTATAGGTGTGAGCACTGAAGCTTTCTTT
.	TRBV5-1	TRBJ1-2	TRBD1	CASSTGQGLEGYTF	TGCGCCAGCAGCACCGGACAGGGCCTGGAGGGCTACACCTTC
.	TRBV7-8	TRBJ2-6	.	CASSLIVRLSTGANVLTF	TGTGCCAGCAGCTTAATAGTCAGACTTTCTACCGGGGCCAACGTCCTGACTTTC
once	TRBV19	TRBJ2-2	.	CASSMSRGGSRGTGELFF	TGTGCCAGTAGTATGAGTAGGGGGGGAAGTAGAGGCACCGGGGAGCTGTTTTTT
.	TRBV7-9	TRBJ1-1	TRBD1	CASRGPIGQGDTEAFF	TGTGCCAGCAGAGGCCCCATTGGACAGGGGGACACTGAAGCTTTCTTT
few	TRBV28	TRBJ1-2	.	CASSLILWSYGYTF	TGTGCCAGCAGTCTGATCCTGTGGAGCTATGGCTACACCTTC
once	TRBV24-1	TRBJ2-3	.	CATSYTTDTQYF	TGTGCCACCAGTTACACGACAGATACGCAGTATTTT
.	TRBV7-9	TRBJ2-5	.	CASSPRGREQETQYF	TGTGCCAGCAGCCCCCGCGGGCGGGAACAAGAGACCCAGTACTTC
.	TRBV7-9	TRBJ1-2	TRBD1	CASSSSGQHYGYTF	TGTGCCAGCAGCTCCTCGGGACAGCACTATGGCTACACCTTC
.	TRBV6-5	TRBJ1-6	.	CASSVGGLYNSPLHF	TGTGCCAGCAGCGTCGGGGGGCTCTATAATTCACCCCTCCACTTT
.	TRBV6-5	TRBJ1-1	.	CASSSLGGRIF	TGTGCCAGCAGTTCTTTGGGGGGGCGGATCTTT
.	TRBV19	TRBJ2-3	TRBD1	CASSSHGQGGDTQYF	TGTGCCAGTAGTAGCCACGGACAGGGAGGAGATACGCAGTATTTT
few	TRBV5-5	TRBJ2-3	.	CASSPGQGGWTDTQYF	TGTGCCAGCAGTCCCGGACAGGGAGGGTGGACAGATACGCAGTATTTT
.	TRBV7-2	TRBJ2-7	TRBD1	CASSLGFPGQSFFSYEQYF	TGTGCCAGCAGCTTAGGGTTTCCGGGACAGTCTTTTTTTTCCTACGAGCAGTACTTC
.	TRBV7-9	TRBJ1-1	.	CASSSPGDKNTEAFF	TGTGCCAGCAGCTCCCCCGGGGACAAAAACACTGAAGCTTTCTTT
.	TRBV7-2	TRBJ1-2	.	CASSPRGMDYGYTF	TGTGCCAGCAGCCCTCGCGGGATGGACTATGGCTACACCTTC
.	TRBV7-2	TRBJ2-5	.	CASSVGRRETQYF	TGTGCCAGCAGCGTGGGCCGGAGGGAGACCCAGTACTTC
.	TRBV20-1	TRBJ2-7	.	CSARRPYEQYF	TGCAGTGCTAGGCGTCCTTACGAGCAGTACTTC
.	TRBV12-3/TRBV12-4	TRBJ2-7	.	CASSRDLIYEQYF	TGTGCCAGCAGTCGGGACTTAATCTACGAGCAGTACTTC
few	TRBV7-2	TRBJ2-7	.	CASSLERGTYEQYF	TGTGCCAGCAGCTTAGAGAGGGGGACCTACGAGCAGTACTTC
.	TRBV4-3	TRBJ2-1	TRBD1	CASSHGTVNDRNEQFF	TGCGCCAGCAGCCACGGGACAGTCAATGATAGGAATGAGCAGTTCTTC
.	TRBV7-9	TRBJ1-2	.	CASSPGRGGGDGYTF	TGTGCCAGCAGCCCGGGACGGGGGGGAGGCGACGGCTACACCTTC
.	TRBV3-1/TRBV3-2	TRBJ2-5	TRBD2	CASSYSGRRETQYF	TGTGCCAGCAGCTATAGCGGGAGACGGGAGACCCAGTACTTC
.	TRBV14	TRBJ2-5	.	CASNRDQETQYF	TGTGCCAGCAACAGGGACCAAGAGACCCAGTACTTC
.	TRBV29-1	TRBJ2-7	.	CSALKSYEQYF	TGCAGCGCTCTAAAGTCCTACGAGCAGTACTTC
once	TRBV7-8	TRBJ2-3	TRBD2	CASSSGLAGASTDTQYF	TGTGCCAGCAGCTCCGGACTAGCGGGGGCTAGCACAGATACGCAGTATTTT
.	TRBV14	TRBJ2-7	.	CASSQRDRIVQYF	TGTGCCAGCAGCCAACGAGACAGGATAGTGCAGTACTTC
.	TRBV18	TRBJ2-7	TRBD2	CASSPGQGWREETYEQYF	TGTGCCAGCTCACCAGGGCAGGGTTGGCGGGAGGAAACCTACGAGCAGTACTTC
.	TRBV5-1	TRBJ2-7	TRBD1	CASSPGQVGLEQYF	TGCGCCAGCAGCCCGGGACAGGTTGGGCTCGAGCAGTACTTC
once	TRBV5-1	TRBJ2-1	TRBD2	CASSLGSSGRAMEQFF	TGCGCCAGCAGCTTGGGGTCTAGCGGGAGGGCCATGGAGCAGTTCTTC
once	TRBV7-3	TRBJ1-1	TRBD1	CASSSDRDTEAFF	TGTGCCAGCAGCTCAGACAGGGACACTGAAGCTTTCTTT
.	TRBV5-1	TRBJ2-7	.	CASSSWGGFSYEQYF	TGCGCCAGCAGCTCCTGGGGCGGATTCTCCTACGAGCAGTACTTC
.	TRBV28	TRBJ1-2	TRBD1	CASRRPVNRGGGYTF	TGTGCCAGCAGACGTCCCGTCAACAGGGGAGGTGGCTACACCTTC
.	TRBV7-9	TRBJ2-7	.	CASSPRPADEQYF	TGTGCCAGCAGCCCGCGGCCAGCCGACGAGCAGTACTTC
.	TRBV5-4	TRBJ2-6	TRBD1	CASRTGASSGANVLTF	TGTGCCAGCCGGACAGGTGCTAGCTCTGGGGCCAACGTCCTGACTTTC
.	TRBV5-1	TRBJ2-7	TRBD1	CASSRAHRGLRGSSYEQYF	TGCGCCAGCAGTCGAGCCCACAGGGGGCTGCGGGGAAGCTCCTACGAGCAGTACTTC
.	TRBV18	TRBJ2-5	.	CASSPPVSKETQYF	TGTGCCAGCTCACCACCCGTTAGCAAAGAGACCCAGTACTTC
.	TRBV29-1	TRBJ2-1	TRBD2	CSVEFNAGVAYEQFF	TGCAGCGTTGAATTTAACGCGGGAGTAGCGTATGAGCAGTTCTTC
.	TRBV5-6	TRBJ2-7	.	CASSRRLEISEQYF	TGTGCCAGCAGCCGAAGACTAGAGATTAGCGAGCAGTACTTC
.	TRBV19	TRBJ2-7	TRBD2	CASSKREVSEQYF	TGTGCCAGTTCCAAGCGGGAGGTAAGCGAGCAGTACTTC
.	TRBV3-1/TRBV3-2	TRBJ2-2	TRBD2	CASSQARRREVNTGELFF	TGTGCCAGCAGCCAAGCGAGGAGGCGGGAGGTCAACACCGGGGAGCTGTTTTTT
.	TRBV5-4	TRBJ2-5	TRBD2	CASSSGLAQNPSETQYF	TGTGCCAGCAGCTCGGGACTAGCCCAAAACCCCTCAGAGACCCAGTACTTC